The 14 T cell receptor beta chains below all came from one sample that was sequenced in a study of vaccination and CD4 T cells after COVID-19. Cultured CD4+ T cells had their DNA profiled by the Oncomine TCR Beta short-read assay. MiXCR was run by TCRdb on the PCR reads, yielding one entry per CDR3 protein. There are some 13,000 distinct CDR3 sequences in the sample; about 28% occur only once, and roughly 18% lies in the top ten. Treatment noted: roughly 10-day PBMC culture with coronavirus spike peptide pools or control peptides (ViraFEST assay). Their antigen targets remain unknown. Material for sequencing was cultured CD4+ T cells from blood. Receptor source: a human donor with COVID-19.

Remarks on this clonotype: One junction end does not reproduce the germline sequence, and a read error may be involved. This chain connects TRBV9 to TRBJ2-1; no reliable D call. The length of the CDR3 is 13 residues. Germline V gene lookup returns CDR1 SGDLS and CDR2 YYNGEE. The chain's CDR3 is CASSVGSDNEQFF. Here the CDR3 DNA reads TGTGCCAGCAGCGTAGGCTCCGACAATGAGCAGTTCTTC.

The gene calls are TRBV19 and TRBJ2-2; 7 nucleotides match TRBD1. Germline loops: CDR1 LNHDA, CDR2 SQIVND (reference sequence). This CDR3 has 16 amino acids. V shed 9 bases, J shed 5 bases, and the junction held 15 bases outside the gene matches. DNA of the CDR3: TGTGCCAGCAGAACCCGGGACAGTTTTAAGACCGGGGAGCTGTTTTTT. Translated: CASRTRDSFKTGELFF.

This clonotype was counted only a few times. The chain recombines TRBV6-5 with TRBJ1-2; 7 positions match TRBD1. The junction had 20 bases not matched to a gene; V was cut back by 6 bases and J by 7 bases. CDR3 size: 17 residues. Germline-derived CDR1 and CDR2 are MNHEY and SVGAGI. The CDR3 sequence is CASSYGTVKGPYSGYTF. In DNA, the CDR3 is TGTGCCAGCAGCTACGGGACAGTCAAAGGACCCTATTCTGGCTACACCTTC.

The table lists this clonotype with a few counts. The chain employs TRBV20-1 and TRBJ1-5, with D perhaps matching TRBD1 (5 bases). The CDR3 extends over 13 amino acids. The V end lost 8 bases, the J end lost 2 bases, and 13 bases lay between the germline ends. Germline V gene sequence: CDR1 DFQATT, CDR2 SNEGSKA (reference sequence). The CDR3 DNA reads TGCAGTTCCATAGGGGAGCGCAATCAGCCCCAGCATTTT. Protein: CSSIGERNQPQHF.

The rearrangement joins TRBV10-2 to TRBJ2-5; 9 nucleotides align to TRBD2. This CDR3 has 19 residues. V was pared by 0 bases and J by 1 base, with 12 bases of the junction left unmatched. Germline V gives CDR1 WSHSY, CDR2 SAAADI. The CDR3 coding sequence is TGCGCCAGCAGTGAGTCGACTCGGGTTGTAGCGGGGGCCCAAGAGACCCAGTACTTC. It yields the protein CASSESTRVVAGAQETQYF.

There are a few counts of this clonotype. This chain uses TRBV4-2 with TRBJ1-2; perhaps TRBD1 as D (5 bases). The germline V gene has CDR1 LGHNA and CDR2 YNFKEQ. The ends were cut back, 1 base at V and 0 bases at J, with 6 bases in the middle. The CDR3 is made up of 14 amino acids. The CDR3 is CASSQGTSNYGYTF. CDR3 coding DNA: TGTGCCAGCAGCCAAGGGACATCTAACTATGGCTACACCTTC.

This clonotype was seen a few times. The rearrangement joins TRBV28 to TRBJ1-3; D remains unclear. V was cut by 8 bases and J by 4 bases, with 12 bases left in between. The CDR3 has 13 amino acids. The V gene's germline CDR1 is MDHEN and CDR2 SYDVKM. The CDR3 nucleotides are TGTGCCAGCTTCATACGTAAGGGAAACACCATATATTTT. This translates into CASFIRKGNTIYF.

This clonotype has a handful of counts. The chain is built from TRBV27 and TRBJ2-1; TRBD2 matches 7 bases. Germline CDR1 MNHEY, CDR2 SMNVEV (reference sequence). With V trimmed by 3 bases and J by 4 bases, 6 bases remained unmatched. This CDR3 contains 15 residues. The CDR3 DNA follows: TGTGCCAGCAGTTTCCGCCTAGCGGAATACAATGAGCAGTTCTTC. This translates into CASSFRLAEYNEQFF.

This chain joins TRBV5-6 and TRBJ1-3, with a tentative D call TRBD1 (5 bases). Germline values: CDR1 SGHDT, CDR2 YYEEEE. V lost 3 bases and J lost 0, with 19 bases in between. The length of the CDR3 is 18 residues. The CDR3 here is CASSSARDGINSGNTIYF. In DNA, the CDR3 is TGTGCCAGCAGCTCGGCCCGGGACGGCATCAACTCTGGAAACACCATATATTTT.

The chain has TRBV18 and TRBJ1-5, with unresolved D. The CDR3 extends over 16 amino acids. Germline V gives CDR1 KGHSH, CDR2 LQKENI. Trimming stripped 3 bases from V and 0 bases from J, with 12 bases between. The DNA of the CDR3 is TGTGCCAGCTCACCCAACAGCCAATATAGCAATCAGCCCCAGCATTTT. Protein sequence: CASSPNSQYSNQPQHF.

V usage is TRBV20-1 and J usage is TRBJ1-1; unclear D gene. The V end lost 3 bases, the J end lost 1 base, and 9 bases lay between the germline ends. The germline CDR1 and CDR2 sequences are DFQATT and SNEGSKA (reference sequence). This CDR3 has 13 amino acids. The DNA of the CDR3 is TGCAGTGCTAGTTACCCAGGGAACACTGAAGCTTTCTTT. Translated: CSASYPGNTEAFF.

There are a few counts of this clonotype. V usage is TRBV5-6 and J usage is TRBJ1-5; D remains ambiguous. V lost 4 bases, J lost 0 bases, and 11 bases lay in between. The germline gives CDR1 SGHDT, CDR2 YYEEEE. The CDR3 is 15 amino acids. DNA of the CDR3: TGTGCCAGCAGCCCTGGGATCTCTAGCAATCAGCCCCAGCATTTT. Its translation is CASSPGISSNQPQHF.

The chain employs TRBV7-2 and TRBJ1-1; TRBD1 matches at 11 bases. In germline, CDR1 is SGHTA, CDR2 FQGNSA. The CDR3 contains 17 residues. The V segment lost 5 bases and the J segment 1 base; nucleotides outside the gene matches: 9. The CDR3 reads CASSQAGQGAKNTEAFF. The CDR3 DNA is TGTGCCAGCAGCCAAGCCGGACAGGGGGCCAAGAACACTGAAGCTTTCTTT.

This rearrangement joins TRBV6-1 to TRBJ2-1, with D unresolved. The length of the CDR3 is 15 residues. CDR1 and CDR2 from the germline V gene are MNHNS and SASEGT. V was cut by 6 bases and J by 1 base, with 13 bases left in between. The CDR3 region is CASRGIRTSYNEQFF. The DNA of the CDR3 is TGTGCCAGCAGGGGTATAAGAACATCCTACAATGAGCAGTTCTTC.